This record covers a single TCR beta chain. Its antigen is currently unknown. Antigen-specific CD4+ T cells were expanded with viral peptide pools in the ViraFEST assay before sequencing. Following 10 days of culture, CD4+ T cells were isolated. Neither prior SARS-CoV-2 infection nor positive nucleocapsid antibodies were present in the vaccine recipients. After under 2.5 million PBMC were placed in each well, they were cultured with about 10 IU/ml IL-2 and approximately 10 ug/ml peptides. A half-medium replacement with IL-2 medium was carried out on days 3 and 7. This sample is part of a study of vaccination effects on CD4 cells after COVID-19. In the study overall: Everyone in the study got two shots of either the BNT162b2 or mRNA-1273 vaccine.

Sequencing used immunoSEQ multiplex PCR; TCRdb keeps in-frame clones, though not all of them. The sample lists 35,000 to 50,000 clones; around 70% were seen once. General study points: At late timepoints after vaccination, vaccine- and infection-induced clones shrank markedly.

Germline CDR1 is LNHDA and CDR2 is SQIVND (reference sequence). After removal of 7 bases from V and 4 bases from J, the junction contained 5 bases not matched to a gene. The CDR3 length is 14 residues. The TCR comes from a human donor who received a COVID-19 vaccine. The material was CD4+ T cells from PBMCs cultured with HCoV-OC43 spike peptides, obtained before COVID-19 vaccination. The subset denotes: HCoV-OC43 spike overlapping peptide pool stimulation. This chain joins TRBV19 and TRBJ2-3; TRBD1 aligns across 10 bases. The CDR3 protein is CASKGTGEPDTQYF. The CDR3 DNA reads TGTGCCAGTAAGGGGACAGGGGAGCCAGATACGCAGTATTTT.